Sequencing of this T cell receptor (beta chain) was carried out in a study of regulatory T cells in long-lasting Graves disease (dated by TCRdb to about 2021). With respect to the entire study: Antithyroid drugs had been taken for less than 3 months by newly diagnosed Graves' disease patients. A total of around 35 samples underwent TCR sequencing: some 13 from persistent and roughly 20 from newly diagnosed Graves' disease patients. The study took place in China and was registered as a clinical trial. Persistent Graves' disease patients were compared with newly diagnosed Graves' disease patients by peripheral blood TCR sequencing and RNA sequencing. Overall study outcomes, separate from this receptor: Persistent disease showed preferential use of TRBV28, TRBJ1-2 and TRBJ2-5, whereas newly diagnosed disease favored TRBV20-1 and TRBJ2-1. Compared with newly diagnosed patients, persistent Graves' disease patients had lower TCR Shannon entropy and fewer highly expanded clones, which suggests clonal expansion. Sequencing and analysis were limited to the TCR beta chain. The study examined only peripheral blood because the primary lesion, thyroid tissue, could not be accessed. As a limitation, the authors acknowledged that the small sample size may reduce accuracy. More public clonotypes were shared among persistent patients (roughly 2,900) than among newly diagnosed patients (roughly 960).

Ten or more counts support this clonotype. Its antigen is unknown. Nothing much larger sits one base from this clone, and base qualities are not available. What the time point label conveys for this sample: newly diagnosed GD, antithyroid drugs for less than 3 months. RNA was extracted from PBMCs in TRIzol for both TCR sequencing and RNA sequencing. The diagnosis of Graves' disease followed American Thyroid Association guidelines. Patients for the study were recruited at an endocrinology department in Xi'an, China. From each patient, 8 to 10 milliliters of peripheral blood was collected into an EDTA anticoagulant tube. Ficoll Paque Plus density gradient separation was used to isolate PBMCs, and no additional T cell sorting was done. RNA quality was checked with an Agilent 2100 Bioanalyzer and agarose gel, and concentration with a NanoDrop 2000. CDR1 and CDR2 were assigned from the germline V gene (reference sequence) as SEHNR and FQNEAQ. V is cut by 5 bases and J by 7 bases, and the space between the germline ends is 17 bases. The CDR3 holds 15 amino acids from the cysteine to the phenylalanine. Only CDR3 DNA is held: 45 bases, read in frame from base 1.

The method was multiplex PCR. These reads were obtained on an Illumina HiSeq 4000. TCR beta libraries were built with iRepertoire HTBI primers and Arm-PCR amplification of CDR3 regions. PCR products were gel purified before sequencing. For the original study's pipeline: Gene usage analysis of CDR3 amino acid clonotypes relied on the 55 to 80 TRBV and 14 TRBJ segments identified across samples. COPE and FqMerger were used to merge filtered high-quality paired reads into contigs. Contigs were aligned with BLAST to IMGT TRBV, TRBD and TRBJ reference genes, and CDR3 was defined per IMGT. Any clonotype with a frequency above 0.1% was counted as a highly expanded clone. Shannon entropy was used to measure repertoire diversity, and the Gini coefficient was used to measure V-J evenness. A clonotype was considered public if more than one individual shared it. In-frame beta chains were kept once TCRdb had trimmed the public reads at Q25 with fastp and called clones with MiXCR. Identical CDR3 protein sequences are pooled into one entry, listed with their most common genes and DNA. The V and J calls here are based on TCRdb, not the publication. The sample table holds 500,000 or so distinct CDR3 sequences, of which around 16% were seen once. Clones ranked in the top ten supply roughly 25% of the sample.

These sequences were also reported in another study, on T cells in Graves' hyperthyroidism and ophthalmopathy. From that second study: Stable Graves' hyperthyroidism was defined as no progression to ophthalmopathy during 18 months of follow-up. The hyperthyroidism patients were between 18 and 65 years old and newly diagnosed, with a disease duration of less than 2 months. Exclusion was applied to patients with uncontrolled infections, other autoimmune diseases, pregnancy or lactation. Diagnoses were established on the basis of clinical symptoms, serum thyroxine and TRAb, thyroid ultrasound, and orbital computed tomography. The first round of RT-PCR for the TCR CDR3 was performed with the HTBI primer set and the Qiagen OneStep RT-PCR kit. Most expanded thyroid clonotypes (frequency above 0.001) were also detected in blood, suggesting blood repertoires may reflect thyroid immune responses. A model built on a 13 V-J signature distinguished ophthalmopathy from stable hyperthyroidism, reaching 85% to 90% sensitivity and about 81% specificity in cross-validation and 80%/75% in testing. During validation, the model predicted progression to ophthalmopathy a median of roughly 7.1 months ahead of onset, with more than 60% sensitivity and 72% to 80% specificity. A discovery cohort of about a hundred patients, about 43 with Graves' ophthalmopathy and under 60 with stable Graves' hyperthyroidism, was used to find distinguishing TCR V-J signatures. Whether ophthalmopathy could be predicted prospectively was tested in an independent validation cohort made up of 18 to 20 hyperthyroidism patients plus 17 patients who later progressed to ophthalmopathy. The 100 discovery patients were randomly split 7:3 into training and test sets. Thyroid tissue and blood T-cell repertoires from several Graves' hyperthyroidism patients were also compared in the study. After sampling, hyperthyroidism patients received methimazole starting at 30 mg daily, and ophthalmopathy patients received high-dose intravenous methylprednisolone. Libraries were constructed in a second round of multiplex PCR, after which size selection and purification were performed. Paired-end sequencing of the libraries was performed with 100 bp reads on an Illumina HiSeq2000. Raw data were processed with SOAPnuke, discarding reads with adapters, uncalled bases, mean Phred below 15, or no exact constant-primer or identifier match. COPE v1.2.5 was used to merge high-quality paired reads, and clonotypes were defined as unique nucleotide sequences. MiTCR v1.1 was used to align the clonotypes against IMGT TRBV, TRBD and TRBJ reference segments. Analysis was restricted to V-J combinations with a frequency above 0.0001, which covered 98% to 99.2% of repertoires. A TCS score was defined as the ratio of F50 (clonal expansion) to E x V (chaos), with BLOSUM62-based TCRdist applied between CDR3 peptides within each V-J. Welch's t-statistics and random forest reduced fewer than 550 V-J features to around 14, which were used in a naive Bayes classifier (R e1071). No statistical method was used to set the sample size in advance, and investigators knew the group allocation. According to the paper, TCR Vbeta CDR3 sequencing was carried out on more than 120 peripheral blood samples, which came from under 50 ophthalmopathy, around 75 hyperthyroidism and about 17 progressor patients.

The sample here was peripheral blood mononuclear cells (PBMCs), taken at new diagnosis, from a patient treated with antithyroid drugs. The receptor was isolated from a woman in her forties or fifties with Graves disease. Donor details come from another sample of the same person, matched by shared clones. In this chain, TRBV7-9 is recombined with TRBJ1-4, with the D segment identity uncertain. CDR3 protein: CASSPSPQAGEKLFF. The nucleotides are TGTGCCAGCAGCCCAAGCCCCCAGGCTGGTGAAAAACTGTTTTTT.